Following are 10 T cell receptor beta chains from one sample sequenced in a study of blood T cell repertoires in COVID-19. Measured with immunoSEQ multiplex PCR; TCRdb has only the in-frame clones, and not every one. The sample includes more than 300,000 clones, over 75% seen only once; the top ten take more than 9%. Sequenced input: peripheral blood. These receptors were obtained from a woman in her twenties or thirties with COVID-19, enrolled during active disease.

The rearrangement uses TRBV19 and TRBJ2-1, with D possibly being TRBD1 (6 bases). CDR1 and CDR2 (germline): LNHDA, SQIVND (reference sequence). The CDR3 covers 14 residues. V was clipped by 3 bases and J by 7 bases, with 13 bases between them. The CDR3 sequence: CASSILGAVNEQFF. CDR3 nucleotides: TGTGCCAGTAGTATTCTGGGGGCAGTGAATGAGCAGTTCTTC.

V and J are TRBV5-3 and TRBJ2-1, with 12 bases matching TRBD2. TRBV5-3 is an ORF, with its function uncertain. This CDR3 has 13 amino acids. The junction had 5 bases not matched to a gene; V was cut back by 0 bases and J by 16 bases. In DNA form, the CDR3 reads TGTGCCAGAAGCTTGGCTCTAGCGGGAGGGCCCTTCTTC. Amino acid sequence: CARSLALAGGPFF.

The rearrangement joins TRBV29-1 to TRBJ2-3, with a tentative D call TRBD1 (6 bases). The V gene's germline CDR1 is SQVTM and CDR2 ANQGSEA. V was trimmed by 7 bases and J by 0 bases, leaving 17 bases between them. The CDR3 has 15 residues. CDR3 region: CSAGGQPDSTDTQYF. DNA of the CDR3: TGCAGCGCAGGAGGACAGCCCGATAGCACAGATACGCAGTATTTT.

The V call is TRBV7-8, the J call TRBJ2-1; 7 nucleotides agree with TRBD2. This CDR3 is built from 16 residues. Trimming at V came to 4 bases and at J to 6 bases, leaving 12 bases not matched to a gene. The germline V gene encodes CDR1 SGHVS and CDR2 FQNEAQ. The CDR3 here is CASSSRGVTRGNEQFF. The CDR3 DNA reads TGTGCCAGCAGCTCCCGGGGGGTCACACGGGGCAATGAGCAGTTCTTC.

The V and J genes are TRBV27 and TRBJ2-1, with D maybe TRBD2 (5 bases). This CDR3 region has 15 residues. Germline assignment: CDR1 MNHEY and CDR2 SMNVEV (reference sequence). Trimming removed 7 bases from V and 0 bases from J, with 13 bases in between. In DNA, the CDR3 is TGTGCCAGCATGGGCGGGTTGAGCTCCTACAATGAGCAGTTCTTC. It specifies CASMGGLSSYNEQFF.

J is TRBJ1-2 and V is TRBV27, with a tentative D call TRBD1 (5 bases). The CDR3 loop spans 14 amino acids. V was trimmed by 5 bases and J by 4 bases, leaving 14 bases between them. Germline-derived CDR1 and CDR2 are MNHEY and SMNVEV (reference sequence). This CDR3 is CASSPPGVTYGYTF. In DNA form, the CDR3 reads TGTGCCAGCAGTCCACCGGGGGTTACCTATGGCTACACCTTC.

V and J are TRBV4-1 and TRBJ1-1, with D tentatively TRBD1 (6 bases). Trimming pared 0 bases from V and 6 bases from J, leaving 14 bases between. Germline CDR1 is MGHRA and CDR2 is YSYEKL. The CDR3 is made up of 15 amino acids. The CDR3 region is CASSQDLGGESEAFF. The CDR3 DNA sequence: TGCGCCAGCAGCCAAGATCTTGGGGGCGAGTCTGAAGCTTTCTTT.

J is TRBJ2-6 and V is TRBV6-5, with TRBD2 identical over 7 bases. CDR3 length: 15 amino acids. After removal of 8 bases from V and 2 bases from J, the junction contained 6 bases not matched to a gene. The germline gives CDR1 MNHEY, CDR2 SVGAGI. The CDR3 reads CASAAGTTGANVLTF. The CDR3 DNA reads TGTGCCAGCGCCGCAGGGACTACTGGGGCCAACGTCCTGACTTTC.

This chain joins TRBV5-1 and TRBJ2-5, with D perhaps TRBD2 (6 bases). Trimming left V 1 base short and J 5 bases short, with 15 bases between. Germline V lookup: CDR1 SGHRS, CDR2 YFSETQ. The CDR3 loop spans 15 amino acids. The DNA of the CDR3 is TGCGCCAGCAGCTTGAGGCTAGCGTGGGAGGAGACCCAGTACTTC. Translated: CASSLRLAWEETQYF.

For the CDR3, the DNA is TGTGCCAGCAGCTTATCCGCAGAGAACACTGAAGCTTTCTTT. The encoded protein is CASSLSAENTEAFF. This chain connects TRBV11-2 to TRBJ1-1; no firm D call. Trimming took 2 bases from V and 1 from J, leaving 8 bases between them. CDR1 is SGHAT, CDR2 FQNNGV, per germline. CDR3 length: 14 residues.